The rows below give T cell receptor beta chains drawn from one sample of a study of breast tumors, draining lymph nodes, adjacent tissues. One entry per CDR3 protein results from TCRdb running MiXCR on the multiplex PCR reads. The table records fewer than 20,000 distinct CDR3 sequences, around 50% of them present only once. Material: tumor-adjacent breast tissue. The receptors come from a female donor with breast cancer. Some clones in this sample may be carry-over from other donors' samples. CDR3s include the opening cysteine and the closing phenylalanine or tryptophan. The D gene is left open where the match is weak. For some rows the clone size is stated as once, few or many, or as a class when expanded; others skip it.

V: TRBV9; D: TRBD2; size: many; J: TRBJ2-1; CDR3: CASSPPSGRAGNEQFF; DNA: TGTGCCAGCAGCCCCCCCAGCGGGAGGGCCGGGAATGAGCAGTTCTTC
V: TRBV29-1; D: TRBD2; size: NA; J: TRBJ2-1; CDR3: CSAPGGGAYSYNEQFF; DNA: TGCAGCGCTCCCGGCGGGGGGGCTTACTCCTACAATGAGCAGTTCTTC
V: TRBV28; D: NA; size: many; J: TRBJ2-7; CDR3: CASFPTSGLPTYEQYF; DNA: TGTGCCAGCTTCCCTACCTCTGGGCTCCCGACCTACGAGCAGTACTTC
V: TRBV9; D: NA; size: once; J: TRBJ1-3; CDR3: CASSGAGTGDTMYF; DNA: TGTGCCAGCAGCGGGGCCGGGACTGGAGACACCATGTATTTT
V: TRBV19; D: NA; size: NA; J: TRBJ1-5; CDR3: CARSPRRVGQPQHF; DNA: TGTGCCAGAAGTCCACGACGGGTGGGTCAGCCCCAACATTTT
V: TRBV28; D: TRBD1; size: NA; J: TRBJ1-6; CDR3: CASSPNRGSSPLHF; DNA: TGTGCCAGCAGTCCTAACAGGGGAAGTTCACCCCTCCACTTT
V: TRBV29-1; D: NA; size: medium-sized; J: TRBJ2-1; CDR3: CSVVQGGSGEQFF; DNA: TGCAGCGTTGTACAGGGTGGATCCGGTGAGCAGTTCTTC
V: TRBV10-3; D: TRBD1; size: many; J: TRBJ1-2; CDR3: CAIRVSGQTIYGYTF; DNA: TGTGCCATCAGAGTATCGGGACAGACCATCTATGGCTACACCTTC
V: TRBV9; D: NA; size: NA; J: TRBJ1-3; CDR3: CASSVGRGVSGNTIYF; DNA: TGTGCCAGCAGCGTAGGCAGGGGTGTCTCTGGAAACACCATATATTTT
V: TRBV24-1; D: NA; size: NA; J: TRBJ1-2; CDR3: CATSESASPYGFPF; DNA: TGTGCCACCAGTGAATCGGCCAGCCCCTATGGCTTCCCCTTC
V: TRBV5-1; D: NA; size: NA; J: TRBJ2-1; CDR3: CASRHLNEQFF; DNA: TGCGCCAGCAGACACCTCAATGAGCAGTTCTTC
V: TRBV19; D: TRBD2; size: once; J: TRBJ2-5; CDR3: CASEPRGGQETQYF; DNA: TGTGCCAGTGAGCCCCGCGGGGGTCAAGAGACCCAGTACTTC
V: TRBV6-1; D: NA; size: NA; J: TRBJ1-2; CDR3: CASSEHWTTGGYGYTF; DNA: TGTGCCAGCAGTGAACATTGGACAACGGGCGGCTATGGCTACACCTTC
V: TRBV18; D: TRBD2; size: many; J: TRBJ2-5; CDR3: CASSPQRGETQYF; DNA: TGTGCCAGCTCACCTCAGCGGGGAGAGACCCAGTACTTC
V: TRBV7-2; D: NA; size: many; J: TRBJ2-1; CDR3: CASRPQIGSSYNEQFF; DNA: TGTGCCAGCAGACCGCAAATAGGTAGCTCCTACAATGAGCAGTTCTTC
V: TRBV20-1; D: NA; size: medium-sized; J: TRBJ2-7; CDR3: CSARGLAGIYEQYF; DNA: TGCAGTGCCAGGGGGCTAGCGGGAATCTACGAGCAGTACTTC
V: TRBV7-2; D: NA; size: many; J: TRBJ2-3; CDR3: CASSFVQGTDTQYF; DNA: TGTGCCAGCAGCTTCGTGCAGGGCACAGATACGCAGTATTTT
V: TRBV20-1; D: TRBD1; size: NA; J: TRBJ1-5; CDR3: CSAAGTGDQPQHF; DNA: TGCAGTGCTGCCGGGACAGGAGATCAGCCCCAGCATTTT
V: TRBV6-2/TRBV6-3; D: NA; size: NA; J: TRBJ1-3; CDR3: CASRISSGNTIYF; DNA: TGTGCCAGCAGGATTTCCTCTGGAAACACCATATATTTT
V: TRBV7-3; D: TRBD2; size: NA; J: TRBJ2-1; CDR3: CASSLAGVHNEQFF; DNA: TGTGCCAGCAGCTTAGCGGGAGTCCACAATGAGCAGTTCTTC
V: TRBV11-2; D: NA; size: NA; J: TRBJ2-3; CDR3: CASSRDWTDTQYF; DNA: TGTGCCAGCAGCCGGGACTGGACAGATACGCAGTATTTT
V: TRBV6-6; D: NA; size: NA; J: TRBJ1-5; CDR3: CASSYDRNSNQPQHF; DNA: TGTGCCAGCAGTTACGACAGAAATAGCAATCAGCCCCAGCATTTT
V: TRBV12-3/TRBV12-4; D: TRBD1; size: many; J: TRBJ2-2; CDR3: CASSQTGGSTGELFF; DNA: TGTGCCAGCAGTCAGACAGGGGGCAGCACCGGGGAGCTGTTTTTT
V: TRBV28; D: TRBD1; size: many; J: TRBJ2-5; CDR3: CASGDRVRMETQYF; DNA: TGTGCCAGCGGAGACAGGGTGAGGATGGAGACCCAGTACTTC
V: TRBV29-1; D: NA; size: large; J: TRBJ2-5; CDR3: CSVVENKETQYF; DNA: TGCAGCGTTGTAGAAAACAAGGAGACCCAGTACTTC